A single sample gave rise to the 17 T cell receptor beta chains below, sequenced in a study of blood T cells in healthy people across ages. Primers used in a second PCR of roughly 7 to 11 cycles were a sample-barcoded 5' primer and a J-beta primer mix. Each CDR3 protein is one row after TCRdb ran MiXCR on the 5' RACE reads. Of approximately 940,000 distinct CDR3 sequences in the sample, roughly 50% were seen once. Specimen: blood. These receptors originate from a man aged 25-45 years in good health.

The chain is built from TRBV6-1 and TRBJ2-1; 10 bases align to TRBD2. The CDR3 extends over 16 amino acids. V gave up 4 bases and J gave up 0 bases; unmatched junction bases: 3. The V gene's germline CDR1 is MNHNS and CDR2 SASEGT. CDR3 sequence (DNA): TGTGCCAGCAGTGCAATAGCGGGGGGCTCCTACAATGAGCAGTTCTTC. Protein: CASSAIAGGSYNEQFF.

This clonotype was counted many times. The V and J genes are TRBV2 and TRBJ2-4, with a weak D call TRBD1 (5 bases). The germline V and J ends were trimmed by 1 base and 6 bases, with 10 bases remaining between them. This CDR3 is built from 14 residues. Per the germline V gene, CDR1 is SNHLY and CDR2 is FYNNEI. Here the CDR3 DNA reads TGTGCCAGCAGTGAAGGCAGGGCCGGAAACATTCAGTACTTC. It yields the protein CASSEGRAGNIQYF.

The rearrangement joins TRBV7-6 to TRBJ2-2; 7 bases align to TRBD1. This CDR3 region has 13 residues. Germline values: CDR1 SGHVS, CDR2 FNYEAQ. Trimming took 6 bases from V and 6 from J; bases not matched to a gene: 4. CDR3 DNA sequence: TGTGCCAGCAGGTCGACAGGGTCCGGGGAGCTGTTTTTT. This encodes CASRSTGSGELFF. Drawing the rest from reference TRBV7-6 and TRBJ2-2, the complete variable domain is GAGVSQSPRYKVTKRGQDVALRCDPISGHVSLYWYRQALGQGPEFLTYFNYEAQQDKSGLPNDRFSAERPEGSISTLTIQRTEQRDSAMYRCASRSTGSGELFFGEGSRLTVL.

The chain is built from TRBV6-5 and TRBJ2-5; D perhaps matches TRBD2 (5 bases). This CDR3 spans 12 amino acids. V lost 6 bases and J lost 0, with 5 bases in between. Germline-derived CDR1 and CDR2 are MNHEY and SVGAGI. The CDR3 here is CASRDYQETQYF. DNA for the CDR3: TGTGCCAGCAGGGACTACCAAGAGACCCAGTACTTC.

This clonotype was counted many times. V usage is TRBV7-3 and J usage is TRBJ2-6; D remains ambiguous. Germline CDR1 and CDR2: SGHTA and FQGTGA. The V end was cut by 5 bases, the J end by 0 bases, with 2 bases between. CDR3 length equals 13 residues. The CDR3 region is CASSRSGANVLTF. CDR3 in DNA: TGTGCCAGCAGCCGCTCTGGGGCCAACGTCCTGACTTTC.

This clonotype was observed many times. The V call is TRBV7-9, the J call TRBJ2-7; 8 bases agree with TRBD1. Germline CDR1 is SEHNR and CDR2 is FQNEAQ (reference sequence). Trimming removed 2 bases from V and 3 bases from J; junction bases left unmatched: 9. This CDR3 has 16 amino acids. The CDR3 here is CASSLTPGQGNYEQYF. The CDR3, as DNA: TGTGCCAGCAGCTTAACCCCAGGACAGGGCAACTACGAGCAGTACTTC. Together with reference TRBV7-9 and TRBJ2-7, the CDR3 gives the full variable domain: DTGVSQNPRHKITKRGQNVTFRCDPISEHNRLYWYRQTLGQGPEFLTYFQNEAQLEKSRLLSDRFSAERPKGSFSTLEIQRTEQGDSAMYLCASSLTPGQGNYEQYFGPGTRLTVT.

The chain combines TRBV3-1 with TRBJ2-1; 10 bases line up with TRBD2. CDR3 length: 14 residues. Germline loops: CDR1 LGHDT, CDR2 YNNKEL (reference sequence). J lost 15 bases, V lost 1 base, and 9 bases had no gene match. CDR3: CASSQAQAGGPLFF. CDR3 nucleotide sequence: TGTGCCAGCAGCCAAGCTCAAGCGGGGGGGCCACTGTTCTTC.

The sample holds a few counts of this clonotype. The CDR3 DNA reads TGTGCCAGCAGCGCGGCTAGCTGGGAGACCCAGTACTTC. It specifies CASSAASWETQYF. V is TRBV14 and J is TRBJ2-5; D perhaps matches TRBD2 (5 bases). This CDR3 spans 13 amino acids. CDR1 is SGHDN, CDR2 FVKESK, per germline. Trimming shortened V by 5 bases and J by 5 bases, and 12 bases separated the two germline ends.

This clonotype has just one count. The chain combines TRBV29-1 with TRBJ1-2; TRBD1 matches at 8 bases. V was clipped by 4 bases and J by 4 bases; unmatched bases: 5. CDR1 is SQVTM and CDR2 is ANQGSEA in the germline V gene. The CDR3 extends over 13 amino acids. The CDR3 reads CSVVTGVGYGYTF. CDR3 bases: TGCAGCGTTGTGACAGGGGTGGGCTATGGCTACACCTTC.

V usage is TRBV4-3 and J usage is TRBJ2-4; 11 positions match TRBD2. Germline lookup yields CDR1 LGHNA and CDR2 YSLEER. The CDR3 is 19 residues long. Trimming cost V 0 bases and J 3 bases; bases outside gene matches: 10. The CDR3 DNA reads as TGCGCCAGCAGCCAAGAGCACGGTAGCGGGGGGGCCGGCAAAAACATTCAGTACTTC. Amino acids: CASSQEHGSGGAGKNIQYF.

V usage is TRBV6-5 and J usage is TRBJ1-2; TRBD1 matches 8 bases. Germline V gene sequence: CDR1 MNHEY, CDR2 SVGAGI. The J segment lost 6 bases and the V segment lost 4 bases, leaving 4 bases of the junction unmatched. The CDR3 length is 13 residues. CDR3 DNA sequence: TGTGCCAGCAGTTCTACAGGGGGTGATGGCTACACCTTC. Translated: CASSSTGGDGYTF.

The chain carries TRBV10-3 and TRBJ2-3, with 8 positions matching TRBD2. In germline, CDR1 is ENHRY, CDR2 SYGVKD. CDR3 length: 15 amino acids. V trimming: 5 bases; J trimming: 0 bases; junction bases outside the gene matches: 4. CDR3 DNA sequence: TGTGCCATCAGTTCCAGCGGGGGTAGCACAGATACGCAGTATTTT. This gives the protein CAISSSGGSTDTQYF.

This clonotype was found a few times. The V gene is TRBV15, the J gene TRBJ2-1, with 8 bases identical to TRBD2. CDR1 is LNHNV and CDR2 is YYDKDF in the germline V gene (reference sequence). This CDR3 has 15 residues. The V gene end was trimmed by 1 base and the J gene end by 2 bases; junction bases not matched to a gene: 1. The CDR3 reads CATSRAGGPYNEQFF. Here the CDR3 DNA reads TGTGCCACCAGCAGAGCGGGGGGGCCCTACAATGAGCAGTTCTTC. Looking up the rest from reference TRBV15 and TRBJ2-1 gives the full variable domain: DAMVIQNPRYQVTQFGKPVTLSCSQTLNHNVMYWYQQKSSQAPKLLFHYYDKDFNNEADTPDNFQSRRPNTSFCFLDIRSPGLGDTAMYLCATSRAGGPYNEQFFGPGTRLTVL.

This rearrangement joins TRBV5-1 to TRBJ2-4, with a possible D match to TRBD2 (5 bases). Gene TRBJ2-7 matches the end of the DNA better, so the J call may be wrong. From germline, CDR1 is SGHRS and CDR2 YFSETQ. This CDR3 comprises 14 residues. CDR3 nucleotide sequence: TGCGCCAGCAGCTTGGAATGGGGAGCCTACGAGCAGTACTTC. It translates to CASSLEWGAYEQYF.

The CDR3 region is CASSYSRHGSEQFF. CDR3 coding DNA: TGTGCCAGCAGTTACTCGAGACATGGAAGTGAGCAGTTCTTC. This chain uses TRBV6-5 with TRBJ2-1; no firm D call. Per the germline V gene, CDR1 is MNHEY and CDR2 is SVGAGI. Between the trimmed V and J ends, which lost 0 bases and 9 bases, there was a span of 12 bases. CDR3 size: 14 residues.

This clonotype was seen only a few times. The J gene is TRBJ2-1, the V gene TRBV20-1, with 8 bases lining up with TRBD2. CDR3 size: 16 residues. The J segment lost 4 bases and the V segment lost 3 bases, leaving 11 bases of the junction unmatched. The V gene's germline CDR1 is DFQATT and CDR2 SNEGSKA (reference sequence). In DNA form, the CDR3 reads TGCAGTGCTAGTTCCCCTCTTAGCGGGGCTTACAATGAGCAGTTCTTC. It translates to CSASSPLSGAYNEQFF.

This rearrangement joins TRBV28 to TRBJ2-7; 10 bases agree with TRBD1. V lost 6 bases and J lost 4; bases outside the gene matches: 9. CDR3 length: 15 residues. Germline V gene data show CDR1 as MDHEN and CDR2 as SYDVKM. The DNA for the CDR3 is TGTGCCAGCAGCTCTTTCCGACAGGGGGCTTACGAGCAGTACTTC. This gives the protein CASSSFRQGAYEQYF.